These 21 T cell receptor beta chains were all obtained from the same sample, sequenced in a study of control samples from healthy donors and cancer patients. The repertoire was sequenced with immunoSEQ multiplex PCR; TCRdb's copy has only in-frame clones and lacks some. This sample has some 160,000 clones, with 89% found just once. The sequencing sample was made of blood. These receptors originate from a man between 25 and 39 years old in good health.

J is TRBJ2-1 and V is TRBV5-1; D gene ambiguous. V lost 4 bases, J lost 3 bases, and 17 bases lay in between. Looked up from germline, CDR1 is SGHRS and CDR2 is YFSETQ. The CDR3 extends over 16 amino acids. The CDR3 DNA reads TGCGCCAGCAGCCCTGGCCAGGAGAGCCGCTACAATGAGCAGTTCTTC. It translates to CASSPGQESRYNEQFF.

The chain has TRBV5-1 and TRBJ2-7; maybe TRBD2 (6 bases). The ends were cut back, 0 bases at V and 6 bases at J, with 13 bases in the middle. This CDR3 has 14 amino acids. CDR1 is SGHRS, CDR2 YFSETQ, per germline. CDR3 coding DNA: TGCGCCAGCAGCTTGGGTGTAGCGGCCGCCGAGCAGTACTTC. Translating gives CASSLGVAAAEQYF.

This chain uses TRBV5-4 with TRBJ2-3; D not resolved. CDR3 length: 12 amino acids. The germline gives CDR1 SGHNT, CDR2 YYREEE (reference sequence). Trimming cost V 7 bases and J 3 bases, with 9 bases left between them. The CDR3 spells CASGSRTDTQYF. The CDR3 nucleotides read TGTGCCAGCGGATCTCGGACAGATACGCAGTATTTT.

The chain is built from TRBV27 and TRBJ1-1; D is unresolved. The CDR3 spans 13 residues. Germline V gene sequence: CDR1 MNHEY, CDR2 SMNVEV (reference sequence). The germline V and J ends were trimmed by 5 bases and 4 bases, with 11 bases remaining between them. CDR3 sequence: CASSDPGFTEAFF. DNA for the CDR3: TGTGCCAGCAGTGACCCGGGGTTCACTGAAGCTTTCTTT.

Here the CDR3 reads CASSQEGTGGENTIYF. The CDR3 DNA is TGTGCCAGCAGCCAAGAAGGGACAGGAGGCGAAAACACCATATATTTT. V gene TRBV3-1 (or the pseudogene TRBV3-2) combines with J gene TRBJ1-3; 8 bases match TRBD1. V lost 0 bases to trimming and J lost 6 bases; unmatched junction nucleotides: 7. The CDR3 has 16 amino acids. The V gene's germline CDR1 is LGHDT and CDR2 YNNKEL (reference sequence).

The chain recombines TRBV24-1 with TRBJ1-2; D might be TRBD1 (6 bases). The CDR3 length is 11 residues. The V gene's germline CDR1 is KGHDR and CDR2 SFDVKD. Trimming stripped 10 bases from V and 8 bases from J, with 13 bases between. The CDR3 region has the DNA TGTGCCACTAATGACAGGCAGGGCTACACCTTC. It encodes CATNDRQGYTF.

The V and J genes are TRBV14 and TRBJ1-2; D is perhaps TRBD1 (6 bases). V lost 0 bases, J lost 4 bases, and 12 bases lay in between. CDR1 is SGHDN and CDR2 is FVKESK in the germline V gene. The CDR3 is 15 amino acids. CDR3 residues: CASSQDVTGAYGYTF. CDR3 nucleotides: TGTGCCAGCAGCCAAGATGTGACAGGAGCCTATGGCTACACCTTC. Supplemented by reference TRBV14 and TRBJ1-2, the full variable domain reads EAGVTQFPSHSVIEKGQTVTLRCDPISGHDNLYWYRRVMGKEIKFLLHFVKESKQDESGMPNNRFLAERTGGTYSTLKVQPAELEDSGVYFCASSQDVTGAYGYTFGSGTRLTVV.

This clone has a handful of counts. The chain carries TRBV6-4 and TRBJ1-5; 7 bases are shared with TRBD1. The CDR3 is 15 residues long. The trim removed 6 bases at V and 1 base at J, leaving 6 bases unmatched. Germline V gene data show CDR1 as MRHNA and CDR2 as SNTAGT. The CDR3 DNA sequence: TGTGCCAGCAGCAGACAGGGTGGGAGCAATCAGCCCCAGCATTTT. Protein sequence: CASSRQGGSNQPQHF.

CDR3 in amino acids: CATSRVDLGGPKVLFF. Written as DNA, the CDR3 is TGTGCCACCAGCAGAGTAGACCTAGGGGGCCCCAAAGTGCTGTTTTTT. The chain recombines TRBV15 with TRBJ1-4; 7 bases map to TRBD1. The CDR3 runs 16 residues. The germline V gene has CDR1 LNHNV and CDR2 YYDKDF (reference sequence). V was clipped by 1 base and J by 14 bases; unmatched bases: 16.

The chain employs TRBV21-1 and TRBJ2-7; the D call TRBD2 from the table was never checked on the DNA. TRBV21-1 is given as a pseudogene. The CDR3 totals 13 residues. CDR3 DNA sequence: TGTGCCAGCAGCAAAGCCCGGGGGGGCGAGCAGTACTTC. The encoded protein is CASSKARGGEQYF.

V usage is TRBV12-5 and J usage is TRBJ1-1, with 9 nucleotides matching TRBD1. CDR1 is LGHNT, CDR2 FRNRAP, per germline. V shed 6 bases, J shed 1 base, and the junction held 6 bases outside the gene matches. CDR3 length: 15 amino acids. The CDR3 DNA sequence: TGTGCTAGTGGACCGGGGACAGGGTGGAACACTGAAGCTTTCTTT. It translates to CASGPGTGWNTEAFF.

The CDR3 loop is CASSLGQKETQYF. CDR3 DNA: TGTGCCAGCAGCTTAGGTCAGAAAGAGACCCAGTACTTC. The chain joins TRBV11-2 to TRBJ2-5; D is ambiguous. This CDR3 has 13 residues. Germline V CDR1 and CDR2: SGHAT, FQNNGV. Deletions cut 1 base from V and 3 bases from J, with 6 bases between.

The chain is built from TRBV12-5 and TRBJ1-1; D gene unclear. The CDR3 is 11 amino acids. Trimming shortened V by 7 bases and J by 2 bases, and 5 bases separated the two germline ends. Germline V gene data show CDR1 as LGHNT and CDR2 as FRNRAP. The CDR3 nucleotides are TGTGCTAGTGCTTTCAACACTGAAGCTTTCTTT. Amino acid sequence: CASAFNTEAFF.

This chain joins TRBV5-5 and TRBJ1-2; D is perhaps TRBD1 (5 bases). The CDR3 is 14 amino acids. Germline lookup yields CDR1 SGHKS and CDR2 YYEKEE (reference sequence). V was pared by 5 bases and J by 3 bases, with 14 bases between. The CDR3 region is CASSNTGTYYGYTF. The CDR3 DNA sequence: TGTGCCAGCAGTAATACCGGGACCTACTATGGCTACACCTTC.

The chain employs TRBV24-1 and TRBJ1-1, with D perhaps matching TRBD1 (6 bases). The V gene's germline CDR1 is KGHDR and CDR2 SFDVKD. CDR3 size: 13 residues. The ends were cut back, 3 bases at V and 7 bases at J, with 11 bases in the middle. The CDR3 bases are TGTGCCACCAGTGATACAGGGACGGGTGAAGCTTTCTTT. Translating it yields CATSDTGTGEAFF.

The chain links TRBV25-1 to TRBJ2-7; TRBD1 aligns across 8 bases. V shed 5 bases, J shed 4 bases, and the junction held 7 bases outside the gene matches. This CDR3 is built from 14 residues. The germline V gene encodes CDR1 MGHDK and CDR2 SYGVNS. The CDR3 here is CASSLPGGRYEQYF. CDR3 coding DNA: TGTGCCAGCAGTCTGCCAGGGGGCAGGTACGAGCAGTACTTC.

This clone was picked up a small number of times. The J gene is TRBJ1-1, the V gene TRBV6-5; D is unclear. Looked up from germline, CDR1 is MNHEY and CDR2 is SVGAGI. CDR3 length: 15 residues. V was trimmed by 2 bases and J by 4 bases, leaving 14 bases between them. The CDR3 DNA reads TGTGCCAGCAGTTACCCGAGGGAATGGGGCACTGAAGCTTTCTTT. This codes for CASSYPREWGTEAFF.

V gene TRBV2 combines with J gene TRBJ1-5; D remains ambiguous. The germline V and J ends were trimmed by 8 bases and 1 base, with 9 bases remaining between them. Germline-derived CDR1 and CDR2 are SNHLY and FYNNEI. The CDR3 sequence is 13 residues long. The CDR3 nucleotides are TGTGCCAGCGGCGGTGAAAGCAATCAGCCCCAGCATTTT. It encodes CASGGESNQPQHF.

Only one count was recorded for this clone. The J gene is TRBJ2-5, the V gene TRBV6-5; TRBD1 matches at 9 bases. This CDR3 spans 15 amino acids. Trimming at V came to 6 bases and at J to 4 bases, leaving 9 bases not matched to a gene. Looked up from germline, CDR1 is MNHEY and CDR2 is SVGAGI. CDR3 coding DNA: TGTGCCAGCAGAAAACAGGGGGCGGTTGGAGAGACCCAGTACTTC. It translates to CASRKQGAVGETQYF.

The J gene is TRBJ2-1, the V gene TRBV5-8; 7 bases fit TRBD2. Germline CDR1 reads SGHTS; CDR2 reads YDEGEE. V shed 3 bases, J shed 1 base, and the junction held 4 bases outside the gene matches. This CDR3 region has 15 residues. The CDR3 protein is CASSYGTKSYNEQFF. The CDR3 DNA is TGTGCCAGCAGCTACGGGACTAAGTCCTACAATGAGCAGTTCTTC.

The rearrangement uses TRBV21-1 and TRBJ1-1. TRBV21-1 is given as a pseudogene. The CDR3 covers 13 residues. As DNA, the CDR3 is TGTGCCAGCCCCGGGGACTCGAACACTGAAGCTTTCTTT. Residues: CASPGDSNTEAFF.